One T cell receptor beta chain is described in this entry. Its target is unknown. Exclusions: uncontrolled infection, other autoimmune disease, pregnancy, lactation. The record originates from a study of T cells in Graves' hyperthyroidism and ophthalmopathy. Study context: Initial diagnosis, before any treatment, was when peripheral blood was collected. Points from the study as a whole: Most thyroid clonotypes expanded above 0.001 appeared in blood too. The model made its ophthalmopathy prediction, and onset followed a median about 6 months later.

Deletions cut 3 bases from V and 5 bases from J, with 2 bases between. The CDR3 consists of 9 residues. Germline V gene sequence: CDR1 SQVTM, CDR2 ANQGSEA. The TCR beta CDR3 regions underwent amplification using RNA transcripts as the source. The primer set for the first-round RT-PCR of the TCR CDR3 was HTBI. TCRdb re-analysed the multiplex PCR reads in MiXCR, keeping a single row per CDR3 protein. The sample consists of 600,000 to 800,000 distinct CDR3 sequences, just over 35% of them appearing once. Sample: blood. The clonotype was recovered from a woman aged 35 to 49 with Graves' hyperthyroidism. The chain couples TRBV29-1 to TRBJ2-7; D is ambiguous. CDR3 protein: CSVDDEQYF. CDR3 DNA sequence: TGCAGCGTTGACGACGAGCAGTACTTC.